Listed here are 19 T cell receptor beta chains from one sample, sequenced in a study of shared clonotypes between healthy human individuals. Sequenced by immunoSEQ multiplex PCR; TCRdb stores in-frame clones only, minus some. The table lists approximately 1,500,000 clones, roughly 96% of them singletons. Sequenced material: naive CD4+ T cells sorted from blood. Subset: CD45RA+ positively selected. The receptors shown here come from a man aged 25 to 40 in good health.

This rearrangement joins TRBV7-8 to TRBJ2-7; TRBD2 matches 7 bases. Unmatched junction bases numbered 7, after V lost 1 base and J lost 1 base. CDR3 length: 16 amino acids. CDR1 and CDR2 (germline): SGHVS, FQNEAQ. The CDR3 spells CASSLDVLAASYEQYF. For the CDR3, the DNA is TGTGCCAGCAGCTTAGACGTCCTAGCGGCGTCCTACGAGCAGTACTTC.

The rearrangement joins TRBV5-1 to TRBJ1-3; possible D gene TRBD1, 6 bases. The ends were cut back, 4 bases at V and 2 bases at J, with 13 bases in the middle. Germline loops: CDR1 SGHRS, CDR2 YFSETQ. The CDR3 contains 15 residues. CDR3 region: CASSSGQTTGNTIYF. The CDR3 region has the DNA TGCGCCAGCAGCAGCGGACAGACTACTGGAAACACCATATATTTT.

The chain joins TRBV5-1 to TRBJ2-7; 7 bases are shared with TRBD2. V shed 1 base, J shed 5 bases, and the junction held 18 bases outside the gene matches. Germline assignment: CDR1 SGHRS and CDR2 YFSETQ. CDR3 length equals 18 residues. The CDR3 DNA reads as TGCGCCAGCAGCTTGTGGGGGGGTGGTGGCGGGAGCGTCCACGAGCAGTACTTC. Encoded protein: CASSLWGGGGGSVHEQYF.

The V gene is TRBV11-3, the J gene TRBJ2-3; 13 bases map to TRBD2. Germline V CDR1 and CDR2: SGHNT, YENEEA. The length of the CDR3 is 16 residues. J was trimmed by 2 bases and V by 5 bases; bases with no gene match: 4. The CDR3 is CASSEGLAGTTDTQYF. The DNA for the CDR3 is TGTGCCAGCAGCGAGGGACTAGCGGGAACCACAGATACGCAGTATTTT.

Of note for this clone: Other nucleotide sequences in the sample specify the same CDR3. The chain combines TRBV5-4 with TRBJ2-3; D is uncertain. The ends were cut back, 0 bases at V and 0 bases at J, with 5 bases in the middle. The germline gives CDR1 SGHNT, CDR2 YYREEE (reference sequence). The CDR3 length is 14 residues. CDR3 amino acids: CASSLGVSTDTQYF. CDR3 in DNA: TGTGCCAGCAGCTTGGGTGTTAGCACAGATACGCAGTATTTT.

V and J are TRBV30 and TRBJ2-2; D may be TRBD1 (6 bases). The V end was cut by 2 bases, the J end by 2 bases, with 15 bases between. Germline assignment: CDR1 GTSNPN and CDR2 SVGIG (reference sequence). CDR3 size: 16 residues. The DNA for the CDR3 is TGTGCCTGGAGTCGACCAGGGACACCAAACACCGGGGAGCTGTTTTTT. It specifies CAWSRPGTPNTGELFF.

The rearrangement uses TRBV5-1 and TRBJ2-1, with 9 bases lining up with TRBD2. The germline CDR1 and CDR2 sequences are SGHRS and YFSETQ. The CDR3 is 15 residues long. V was clipped by 4 bases and J by 7 bases; unmatched bases: 9. The CDR3 spells CASSLSGSGSNEQFF. The CDR3 DNA reads TGCGCCAGCAGCCTTAGCGGGAGTGGTTCTAATGAGCAGTTCTTC.

The chain links TRBV15 to TRBJ2-7; 14 bases map to TRBD2. CDR3 length: 16 residues. The ends lost 0 bases at V and 6 bases at J; junction bases unmatched: 4. Germline values: CDR1 LNHNV, CDR2 YYDKDF (reference sequence). The CDR3 DNA reads as TGTGCCACCAGCAGAGACTTGGGACTAGCGGGAGTCGAGCAGTACTTC. Translation: CATSRDLGLAGVEQYF.

This clone was observed once. The chain recombines TRBV6-5 with TRBJ2-7, with 8 bases that match TRBD1. The CDR3 loop spans 14 amino acids. Germline V CDR1 and CDR2: MNHEY, SVGAGI. Trimming cost V 4 bases and J 0 bases; bases outside gene matches: 2. The CDR3 sequence: CASSWDRSSYEQYF. For the CDR3, the DNA is TGTGCCAGCAGTTGGGACAGGAGCTCCTACGAGCAGTACTTC.

The chain joins TRBV5-1 to TRBJ1-1; unclear D gene. The CDR3 extends over 14 amino acids. CDR1 and CDR2 from the germline V gene are SGHRS and YFSETQ. Trimming took 0 bases from V and 2 from J, leaving 8 bases between them. DNA of the CDR3: TGCGCCAGCAGCTTGGACAGCTCCAACACTGAAGCTTTCTTT. Encoded protein: CASSLDSSNTEAFF.

This clone was detected only once. This sequence joins TRBV27 and TRBJ2-5; a possible D gene is TRBD1 (6 bases). V was clipped by 5 bases and J by 3 bases, with 10 bases between them. Germline V lookup: CDR1 MNHEY, CDR2 SMNVEV (reference sequence). The CDR3 contains 13 residues. The CDR3 DNA follows: TGTGCCAGCAGTGATGCAGGGGAAGAGACCCAGTACTTC. Amino acid sequence: CASSDAGEETQYF.

The chain has TRBV5-1 and TRBJ2-5, with 10 bases aligning to TRBD2. V shed 2 bases, J shed 3 bases, and the junction held 7 bases outside the gene matches. There are 16 residues in the CDR3. Germline V gene data show CDR1 as SGHRS and CDR2 as YFSETQ. Here the CDR3 reads CASSLGLAEGEETQYF. The CDR3 DNA sequence: TGCGCCAGCAGCTTAGGACTAGCGGAGGGTGAAGAGACCCAGTACTTC.

This clone appeared a single time. Other DNA sequences in this specimen translate into the identical CDR3. The J gene is TRBJ1-1, the V gene TRBV13; D call uncertain. Trimming pared 3 bases from V and 1 base from J, leaving 3 bases between. The CDR3 has 12 residues. CDR1 PRHDT and CDR2 FYEKMQ come from the germline V gene (reference sequence). In DNA form, the CDR3 reads TGTGCCAGCAGCTTTCCGAACACTGAAGCTTTCTTT. It specifies CASSFPNTEAFF.

The V and J genes are TRBV18 and TRBJ1-1, with 7 bases identical to TRBD1. The V and J ends lost 5 bases and 10 bases, in that order; junction bases with no gene match: 10. Germline CDR1 reads KGHSH; CDR2 reads LQKENI. The CDR3 is 13 amino acids. This chain's CDR3 is CASSDKTGVGAFF. CDR3 bases: TGTGCCAGCTCAGATAAAACAGGGGTTGGAGCTTTCTTT.

The J gene is TRBJ2-1, the V gene TRBV28, with D perhaps matching TRBD1 or TRBD2 (5 bases each). The length of the CDR3 is 16 residues. V lost 5 bases to trimming and J lost 4 bases, with 18 bases between them. Germline CDR1 MDHEN, CDR2 SYDVKM. The CDR3: CASSTGLLRWYNEQFF. In DNA, the CDR3 is TGTGCCAGCAGTACAGGACTTCTCCGTTGGTACAATGAGCAGTTCTTC.

J is TRBJ1-5 and V is TRBV7-8; no reliable D call. Deletions cut 5 bases from V and 3 bases from J, with 17 bases between. The CDR3 is made up of 16 amino acids. CDR1 and CDR2 (germline): SGHVS, FQNEAQ. This CDR3 reads CASSLPRLGPNQPQHF. CDR3 DNA sequence: TGTGCCAGCAGCCTACCCCGATTGGGCCCCAATCAGCCCCAGCATTTT.

This clone was recorded once. The genes are TRBV7-3 and TRBJ2-1, with 7 nucleotides matching TRBD2. Looked up from germline, CDR1 is SGHTA and CDR2 is FQGTGA. V trimming: 1 base; J trimming: 0 bases; junction bases outside the gene matches: 3. The length of the CDR3 is 16 residues. CDR3 in DNA: TGTGCCAGCAGCTTAAAGGGCGGGAGCTCCTACAATGAGCAGTTCTTC. Protein sequence: CASSLKGGSSYNEQFF.

This clone was observed once. The rearrangement joins TRBV27 to TRBJ2-2; 13 bases match TRBD2. CDR1 is MNHEY, CDR2 SMNVEV, per germline (reference sequence). There are 22 residues in the CDR3. Trimming cost V 3 bases and J 1 base; bases outside gene matches: 17. The CDR3 sequence is CASSLLSTGLAGVIWNTGELFF. The DNA for the CDR3 is TGTGCCAGCAGTTTGCTTTCGACAGGACTAGCGGGAGTCATTTGGAACACCGGGGAGCTGTTTTTT.

The J gene is TRBJ2-7, the V gene TRBV13, with a tentative D call TRBD1 (7 bases). Germline V CDR1 and CDR2: PRHDT, FYEKMQ (reference sequence). The CDR3 extends over 14 amino acids. Trimming pared 3 bases from V and 1 base from J, leaving 10 bases between. CDR3 bases: TGTGCCAGCAGCTTGACAGGGAGGTCCTACGAGCAGTACTTC. Its protein product is CASSLTGRSYEQYF.